The subject of this entry is one TCR beta chain. No antigen is known for it. As originally analysed: A productive frequency of 2.59 x 10-5 was the lowest detectable. The data were produced by immunoSEQ multiplex PCR, yet TCRdb's version contains in-frame clones alone and is incomplete. From that table come the V and J calls and clone size; the DNA was used to work out D and trimming. The repertoire holds 25,000 to 35,000 clones, with 81% as singletons. This sample was included in a study of STAT5B mutations in CD4+ large granular lymphocyte leukemia. The CDR3 spans 16 residues. Trimming shortened V by 1 base and J by 2 bases, and 14 bases separated the two germline ends. The germline V gene has CDR1 MDHEN and CDR2 SYDVKM. Control samples were healthy donors' buffy coats. Study-level findings and limits: CD4-sorted patient repertoires seemed more clonal than healthy CD4+ repertoires.

Specimen: CD4+ T cells from blood buffy coats. This sequence was found in a human donor in good health. J is TRBJ2-5 and V is TRBV28; D uncertain. The CDR3 DNA sequence: TGTGCCAGCAGTTTATATCTTCAGAGCCTTCAAGAGACCCAGTACTTC. This sequence encodes CASSLYLQSLQETQYF.